The sequence of this T cell receptor beta chain was determined in a study of human T cells and chemical hapten exposure. The wider study: Small pooled library volume differences chiefly drove per-sample TCR yield variation.

This clonotype was counted many times. Time point here: patch test 1, 2 weeks after DPC sensitization. Indicated treatment: therapeutic diphenylcyclopropenone sensitization with weekly scalp DPC. Unseparated into fractions, whole blood served as the source from which total RNA was extracted. Only after blood had been drawn was each patch test applied. One entry per CDR3 protein, called by TCRdb with MiXCR from the RACE reads. Of about 37,000 distinct CDR3 sequences listed, 5% to 8% are singletons. From germline, CDR1 is DFQATT and CDR2 SNEGSKA (reference sequence). Trimming cost V 3 bases and J 2 bases, with 14 bases left between them. The CDR3 runs 14 residues.

The clonotype originates from a young woman with alopecia areata. Some clones in this sample may be carry-over from other donors' samples. The sample was whole blood, taken in connection with sensitization to the hapten diphenylcyclopropenone (DPC). The rearrangement joins TRBV20-1 to TRBJ2-7; D remains ambiguous. In DNA, the CDR3 is TGCAGTGCTAGTTCGGCACCTTCAGCCTACGAGCAGTACTTC. Its translation: CSASSAPSAYEQYF.